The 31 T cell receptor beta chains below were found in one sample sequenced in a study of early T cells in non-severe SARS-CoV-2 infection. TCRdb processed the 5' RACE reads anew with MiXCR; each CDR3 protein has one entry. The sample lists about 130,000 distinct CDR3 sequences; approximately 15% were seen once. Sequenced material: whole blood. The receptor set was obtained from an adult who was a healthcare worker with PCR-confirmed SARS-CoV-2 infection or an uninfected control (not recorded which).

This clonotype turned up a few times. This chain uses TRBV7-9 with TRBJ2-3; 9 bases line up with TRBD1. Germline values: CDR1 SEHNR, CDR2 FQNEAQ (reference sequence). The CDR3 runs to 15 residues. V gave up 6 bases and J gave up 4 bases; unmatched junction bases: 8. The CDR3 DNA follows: TGTGCCAGCAGGGGACAGGGACCACCCCCAGATACGCAGTATTTT. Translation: CASRGQGPPPDTQYF. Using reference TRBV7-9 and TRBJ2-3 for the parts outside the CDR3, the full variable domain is DTGVSQNPRHKITKRGQNVTFRCDPISEHNRLYWYRQTLGQGPEFLTYFQNEAQLEKSRLLSDRFSAERPKGSFSTLEIQRTEQGDSAMYLCASRGQGPPPDTQYFGPGTRLTVL.

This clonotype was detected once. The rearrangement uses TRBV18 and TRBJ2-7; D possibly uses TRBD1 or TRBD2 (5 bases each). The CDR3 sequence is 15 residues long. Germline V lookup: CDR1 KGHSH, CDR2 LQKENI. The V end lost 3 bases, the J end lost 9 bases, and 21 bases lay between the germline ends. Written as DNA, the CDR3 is TGTGCCAGCTCACCGTCGAACCCCCTGGTGGGGGTGCAGTACTTC. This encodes CASSPSNPLVGVQYF.

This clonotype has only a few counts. Written as DNA, the CDR3 is TGTGCCAGTAGTACAACAAGTCATTCTGGGGCCAACGTCCTGACTTTC. Translation: CASSTTSHSGANVLTF. The gene calls are TRBV19 and TRBJ2-6; D not resolved. The germline CDR1 and CDR2 sequences are LNHDA and SQIVND (reference sequence). V was clipped by 4 bases and J by 1 base, with 11 bases between them. This CDR3 is 16 amino acids long.

This CDR3 is CASSHLTSGGAKDTQYF. The DNA for the CDR3 is TGCGCCAGCAGCCACCTGACTAGCGGGGGGGCCAAAGATACGCAGTATTTT. This rearrangement joins TRBV4-1 to TRBJ2-3; TRBD2 matches at 14 bases. Germline CDR1 is MGHRA and CDR2 is YSYEKL. CDR3 length: 17 amino acids. The V segment lost 3 bases and the J segment 5 bases; nucleotides outside the gene matches: 7.

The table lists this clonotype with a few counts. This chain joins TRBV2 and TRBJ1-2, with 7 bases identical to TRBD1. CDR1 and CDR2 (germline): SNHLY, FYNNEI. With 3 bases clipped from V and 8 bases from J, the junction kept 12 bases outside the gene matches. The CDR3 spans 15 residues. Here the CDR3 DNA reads TGTGCCAGCAGTGACGGCTGGAAGGGGGCAAGGGGCTACACCTTC. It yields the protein CASSDGWKGARGYTF.

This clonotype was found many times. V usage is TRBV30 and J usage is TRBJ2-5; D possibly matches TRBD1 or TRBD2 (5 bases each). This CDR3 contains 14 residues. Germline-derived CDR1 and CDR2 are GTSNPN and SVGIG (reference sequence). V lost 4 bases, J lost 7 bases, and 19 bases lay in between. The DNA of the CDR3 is TGTGCCTGGAATGAGGGGTCGACAATTGGGACCCAGTACTTC. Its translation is CAWNEGSTIGTQYF. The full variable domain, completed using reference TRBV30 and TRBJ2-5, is SQTIHQWPATLVQPVGSPLSLECTVEGTSNPNLYWYRQAAGRGLQLLFYSVGIGQISSEVPQNLSASRPQDRQFILSSKKLLLSDSGFYLCAWNEGSTIGTQYFGPGTRLLVL.

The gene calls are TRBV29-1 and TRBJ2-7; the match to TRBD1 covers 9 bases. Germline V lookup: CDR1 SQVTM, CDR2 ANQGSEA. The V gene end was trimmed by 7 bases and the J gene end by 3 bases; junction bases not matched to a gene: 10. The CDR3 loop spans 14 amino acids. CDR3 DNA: TGCAGCGCCACACCCGGGACAGGGAGCTACGAGCAGTACTTC. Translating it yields CSATPGTGSYEQYF.

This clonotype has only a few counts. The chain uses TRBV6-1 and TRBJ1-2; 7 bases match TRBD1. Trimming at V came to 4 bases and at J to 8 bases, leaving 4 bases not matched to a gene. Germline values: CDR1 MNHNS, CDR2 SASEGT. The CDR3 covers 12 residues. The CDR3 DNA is TGTGCCAGCAGTGCAGGGGGAAAGGGCTACACCTTC. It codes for CASSAGGKGYTF.

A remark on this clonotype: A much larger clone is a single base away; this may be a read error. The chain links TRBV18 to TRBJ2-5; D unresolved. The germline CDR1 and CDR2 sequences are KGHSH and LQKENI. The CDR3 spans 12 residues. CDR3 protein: CVSSPDRETQYF. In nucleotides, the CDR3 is TGTGTCAGCTCACCCGACCGAGAGACCCAGTACTTC.

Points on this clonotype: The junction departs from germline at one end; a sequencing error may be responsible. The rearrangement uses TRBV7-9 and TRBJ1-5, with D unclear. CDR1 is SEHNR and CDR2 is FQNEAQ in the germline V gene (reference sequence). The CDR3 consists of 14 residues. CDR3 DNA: TGTGCCAGCAGCTTAGCATCGAGAGATCACCCCCAGCATTTT. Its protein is CASSLASRDHPQHF.

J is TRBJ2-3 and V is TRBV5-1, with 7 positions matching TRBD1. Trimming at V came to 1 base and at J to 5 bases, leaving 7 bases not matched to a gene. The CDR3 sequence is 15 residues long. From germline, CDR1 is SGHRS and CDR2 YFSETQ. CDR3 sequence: CASSLWAGGLDTQYF. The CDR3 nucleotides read TGCGCCAGCAGCTTGTGGGCAGGGGGATTAGATACGCAGTATTTT.

Here the CDR3 reads CASVGTPNEKLFF. CDR3 nucleotide sequence: TGTGCCAGCGTAGGGACTCCGAATGAAAAACTGTTTTTT. This sequence joins TRBV28 and TRBJ1-4; TRBD1 is a possible D gene (5 bases). Looked up from germline, CDR1 is MDHEN and CDR2 is SYDVKM. The length of the CDR3 is 13 residues. V was shortened by 8 bases and J by 5 bases, with 12 bases between the two germline ends.

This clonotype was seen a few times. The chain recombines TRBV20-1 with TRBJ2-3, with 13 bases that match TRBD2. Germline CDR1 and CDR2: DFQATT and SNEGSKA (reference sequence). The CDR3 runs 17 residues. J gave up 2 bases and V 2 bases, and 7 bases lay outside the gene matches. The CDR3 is CSARTRLAGGLTDTQYF. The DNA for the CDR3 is TGCAGTGCTAGAACAAGACTAGCGGGGGGCCTCACAGATACGCAGTATTTT.

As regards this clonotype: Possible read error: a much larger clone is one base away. Here the CDR3 DNA reads TGTGCCGGCAGCGTGGACAGATTCTCAGATACGCAGTATTTT. The encoded protein is CAGSVDRFSDTQYF. The chain employs TRBV9 and TRBJ2-3, with D possibly TRBD1 on 6 matching bases. Per germline, CDR1 SGDLS and CDR2 YYNGEE. CDR3 length: 14 amino acids.

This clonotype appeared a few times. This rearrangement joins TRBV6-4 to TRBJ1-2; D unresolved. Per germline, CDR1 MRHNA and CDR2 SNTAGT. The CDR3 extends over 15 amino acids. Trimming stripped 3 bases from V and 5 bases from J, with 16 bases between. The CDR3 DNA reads TGTGCCAGCAGTGAGAGTCCGGGAACACCGTATGGCTACACCTTC. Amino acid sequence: CASSESPGTPYGYTF.

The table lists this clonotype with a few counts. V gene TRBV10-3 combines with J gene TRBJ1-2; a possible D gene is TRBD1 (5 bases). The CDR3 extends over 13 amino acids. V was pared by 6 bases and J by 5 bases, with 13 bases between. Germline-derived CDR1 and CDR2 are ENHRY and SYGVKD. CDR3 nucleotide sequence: TGTGCCATCAGCCCCGGGGGTGGGTATGGCTACACCTTC. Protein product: CAISPGGGYGYTF.

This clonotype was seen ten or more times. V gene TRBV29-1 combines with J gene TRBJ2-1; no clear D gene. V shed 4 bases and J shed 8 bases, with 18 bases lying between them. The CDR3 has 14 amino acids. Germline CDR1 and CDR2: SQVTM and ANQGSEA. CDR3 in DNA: TGCAGCGTTGCCCTAGGCAGCCTCCATTATGAGCAGTTCTTC. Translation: CSVALGSLHYEQFF.

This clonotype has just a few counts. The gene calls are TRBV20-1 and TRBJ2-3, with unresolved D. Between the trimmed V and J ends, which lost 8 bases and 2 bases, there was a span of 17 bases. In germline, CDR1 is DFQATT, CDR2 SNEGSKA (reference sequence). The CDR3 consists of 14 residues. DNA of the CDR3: TGCAGTACCAAAGACCTCCAGGTCACAGATACGCAGTATTTT. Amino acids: CSTKDLQVTDTQYF.

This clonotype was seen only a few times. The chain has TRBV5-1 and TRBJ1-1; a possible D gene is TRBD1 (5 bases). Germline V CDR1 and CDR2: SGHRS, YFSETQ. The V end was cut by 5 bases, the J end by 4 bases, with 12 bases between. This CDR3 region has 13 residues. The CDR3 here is CASRQVIGTEAFF. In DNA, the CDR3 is TGCGCCAGCAGACAGGTGATAGGCACTGAAGCTTTCTTT.

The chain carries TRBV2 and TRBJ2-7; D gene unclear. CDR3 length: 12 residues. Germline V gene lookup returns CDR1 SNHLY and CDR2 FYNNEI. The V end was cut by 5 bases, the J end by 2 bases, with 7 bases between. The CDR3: CASSRTTYEQYF. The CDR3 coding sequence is TGTGCCAGCAGTCGCACCACCTACGAGCAGTACTTC.

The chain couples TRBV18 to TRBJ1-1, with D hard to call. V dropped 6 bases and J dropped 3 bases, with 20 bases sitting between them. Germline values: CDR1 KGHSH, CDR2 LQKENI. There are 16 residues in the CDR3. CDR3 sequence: CASSGMAAPKDTEAFF. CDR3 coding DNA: TGTGCCAGCTCCGGAATGGCGGCTCCCAAGGACACTGAAGCTTTCTTT. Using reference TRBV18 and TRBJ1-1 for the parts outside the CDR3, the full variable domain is NAGVMQNPRHLVRRRGQEARLRCSPMKGHSHVYWYRQLPEEGLKFMVYLQKENIIDESGMPKERFSAEFPKEGPSILRIQQVVRGDSAAYFCASSGMAAPKDTEAFFGQGTRLTVV.

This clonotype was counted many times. DNA for the CDR3: TGCAGCGTTCCTGACAGGGGAGGAGAGACCCAGTACTTC. The encoded protein is CSVPDRGGETQYF. The chain couples TRBV29-1 to TRBJ2-5; 8 nucleotides agree with TRBD1. The CDR3 spans 13 residues. Germline values: CDR1 SQVTM, CDR2 ANQGSEA. J gave up 4 bases and V 5 bases, and 6 bases lay outside the gene matches.

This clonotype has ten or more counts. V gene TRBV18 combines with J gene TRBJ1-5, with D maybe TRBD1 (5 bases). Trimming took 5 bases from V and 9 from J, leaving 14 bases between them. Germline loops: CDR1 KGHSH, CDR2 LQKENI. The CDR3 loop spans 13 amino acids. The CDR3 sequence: CASSNQGSAPQHF. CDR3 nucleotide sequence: TGTGCCAGCTCAAATCAGGGATCGGCGCCCCAGCATTTT.

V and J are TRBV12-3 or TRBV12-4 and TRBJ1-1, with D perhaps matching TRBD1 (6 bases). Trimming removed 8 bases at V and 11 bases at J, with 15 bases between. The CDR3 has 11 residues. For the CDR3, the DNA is TGTGCCAGCGGCTGGGGGACACAGGCTTTCTTT. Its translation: CASGWGTQAFF.

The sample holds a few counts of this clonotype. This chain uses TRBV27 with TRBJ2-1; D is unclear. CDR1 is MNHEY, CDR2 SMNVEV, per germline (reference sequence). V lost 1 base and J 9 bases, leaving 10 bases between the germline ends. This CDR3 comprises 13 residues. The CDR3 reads CASSLLASPEQFF. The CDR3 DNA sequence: TGTGCCAGCAGTTTATTAGCCTCCCCTGAGCAGTTCTTC.

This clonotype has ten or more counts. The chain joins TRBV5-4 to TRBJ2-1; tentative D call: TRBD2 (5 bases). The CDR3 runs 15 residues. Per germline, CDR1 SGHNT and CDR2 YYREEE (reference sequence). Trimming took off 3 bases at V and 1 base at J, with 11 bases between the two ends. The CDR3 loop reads CASSSKEESYNEQFF. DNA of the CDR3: TGTGCCAGCAGCTCGAAGGAGGAATCCTACAATGAGCAGTTCTTC.

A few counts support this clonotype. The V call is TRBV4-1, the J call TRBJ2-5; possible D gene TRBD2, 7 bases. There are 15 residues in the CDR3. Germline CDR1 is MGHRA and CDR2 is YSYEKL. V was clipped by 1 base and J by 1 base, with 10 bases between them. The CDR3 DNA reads TGCGCCAGCAGCCAAGGCGGGGGCCTCCAAGAGACCCAGTACTTC. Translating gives CASSQGGGLQETQYF.

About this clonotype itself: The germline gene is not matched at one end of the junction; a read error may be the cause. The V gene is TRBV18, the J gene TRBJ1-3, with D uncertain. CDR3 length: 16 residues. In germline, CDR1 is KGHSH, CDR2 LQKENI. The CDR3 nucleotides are TGTGCCAGCTCACCATCATCCGGGTTCTCTGAAAACACCATATATTTT. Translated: CASSPSSGFSENTIYF. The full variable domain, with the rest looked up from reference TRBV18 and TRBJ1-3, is NAGVMQNPRHLVRRRGQEARLRCSPMKGHSHVYWYRQLPEEGLKFMVYLQKENIIDESGMPKERFSAEFPKEGPSILRIQQVVRGDSAAYFCASSPSSGFSENTIYFGEGSWLTVV.

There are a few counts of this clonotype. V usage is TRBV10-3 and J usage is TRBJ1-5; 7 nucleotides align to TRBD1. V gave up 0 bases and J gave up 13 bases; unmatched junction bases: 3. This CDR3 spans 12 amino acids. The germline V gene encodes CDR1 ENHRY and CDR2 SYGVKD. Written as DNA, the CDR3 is TGTGCCATCAGTGAGTCCCGGGACAGTCAGCATTTT. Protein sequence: CAISESRDSQHF.

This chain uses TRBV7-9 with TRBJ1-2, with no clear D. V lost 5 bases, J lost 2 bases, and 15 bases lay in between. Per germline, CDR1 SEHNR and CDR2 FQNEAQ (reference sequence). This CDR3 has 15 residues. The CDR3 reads CASSPYSDLNYGYTF. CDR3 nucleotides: TGTGCCAGCAGCCCCTACAGCGATTTGAACTATGGCTACACCTTC. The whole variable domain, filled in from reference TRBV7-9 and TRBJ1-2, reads DTGVSQNPRHKITKRGQNVTFRCDPISEHNRLYWYRQTLGQGPEFLTYFQNEAQLEKSRLLSDRFSAERPKGSFSTLEIQRTEQGDSAMYLCASSPYSDLNYGYTFGSGTRLTVV.

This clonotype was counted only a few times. The CDR3 DNA follows: TGTGCCACCAGTGACCCCTCCGGGCCAATAGCTGAAGCTTTCTTT. It specifies CATSDPSGPIAEAFF. The J gene is TRBJ1-1, the V gene TRBV24-1; D gene unclear. V shed 4 bases and J shed 6 bases, with 17 bases lying between them. The germline V gene encodes CDR1 KGHDR and CDR2 SFDVKD. This CDR3 is 15 amino acids long.